This T cell receptor (beta chain) came from a study of cytomegalovirus exposure and HLA in healthy donors. As to this clone: Its cognate antigen is unknown.

V was clipped by 6 bases and J by 4 bases, with 15 bases between them. Germline V lookup: CDR1 MNHEY, CDR2 SVGAGI. The CDR3 has 14 residues. Study observations and caveats: Later analysis showed most CMV-associated TCR beta chains appearing HLA-restricted.

This cohort consisted of healthy bone marrow donors. Both 60 Vbeta primers and 13 Jbeta primers went into the PCR. Sequenced by immunoSEQ multiplex PCR; TCRdb stores in-frame clones only, minus some. Among around 61,000 clones listed, about four fifths were seen once. The sequence was obtained from a man between 35 and 55 years old in good health and CMV-seronegative. V gene TRBV6-5 combines with J gene TRBJ1-2, with D perhaps TRBD1 (5 bases). Sequencing was done on a sample of PBMCs. CDR3 in DNA: TGTGCCAGCAGGGGAGGGGCGACCCTCTATGGCTACACCTTC. Protein: CASRGGATLYGYTF.